In this sample, the clone carrying this T cell receptor (beta chain) is medium-sized. The antigen is undetermined. Each CDR3 protein is one row after TCRdb ran MiXCR on the 5' RACE reads. The sample lists about 6,900 distinct CDR3 sequences; about 12% were seen once. This sample was taken from a study of spatial heterogeneity in lung cancer. Study outcomes and limitations: For expanded intratumoral alpha and beta TCRs, counts tracked tumor mutation counts.

Stated time point: sample taken at primary tumor resection. The donor population consisted of approximately 70 patients with untreated, early-stage non-small cell lung cancer. The CDR3 extends over 15 amino acids. CDR1 is SGHAT and CDR2 is FQNNGV in the germline V gene. Trimming shortened V by 4 bases and J by 1 base, and 13 bases separated the two germline ends. The chain joins TRBV11-2 to TRBJ2-5; possibly TRBD1 for D (6 bases). This specimen was lung tumor tissue, taken at surgery. This sequence was found in a male donor with early-stage non-small cell lung cancer. CDR3 sequence: CASSSNRAIQETQYF. In DNA form, the CDR3 reads TGTGCCAGCAGCTCAAACAGGGCCATCCAAGAGACCCAGTACTTC. The entire variable domain, with the rest obtained from reference TRBV11-2 and TRBJ2-5, is as follows: EAGVAQSPRYKIIEKRQSVAFWCNPISGHATLYWYQQILGQGPKLLIQFQNNGVVDDSQLPKDRFSAERLKGVDSTLKIQPAKLEDSAVYLCASSSNRAIQETQYFGPGTRLLVL.